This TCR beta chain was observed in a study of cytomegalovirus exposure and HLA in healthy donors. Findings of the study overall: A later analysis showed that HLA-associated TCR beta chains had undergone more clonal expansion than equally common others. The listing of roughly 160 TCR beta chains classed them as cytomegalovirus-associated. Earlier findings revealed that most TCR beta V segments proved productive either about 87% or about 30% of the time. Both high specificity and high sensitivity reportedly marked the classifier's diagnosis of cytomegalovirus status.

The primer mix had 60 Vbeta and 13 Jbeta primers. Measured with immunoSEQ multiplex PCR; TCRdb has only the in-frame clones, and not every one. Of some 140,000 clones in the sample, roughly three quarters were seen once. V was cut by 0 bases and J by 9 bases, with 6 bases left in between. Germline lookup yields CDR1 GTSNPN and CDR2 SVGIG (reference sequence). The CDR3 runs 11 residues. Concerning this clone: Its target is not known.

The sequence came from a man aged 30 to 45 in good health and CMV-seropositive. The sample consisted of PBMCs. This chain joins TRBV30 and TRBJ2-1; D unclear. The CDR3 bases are TGTGCCTGGAGTGTAACTATTGAGCAGTTCTTC. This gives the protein CAWSVTIEQFF.